This T cell receptor beta chain was captured by sequencing in a study of cytomegalovirus exposure and HLA in healthy donors. Study-wide points: It was confirmed in vitro that a few of the CMV-associated chains were specific for CMV antigens. Sequencing had likely introduced a cluster of highly shared sequence variants as an artifact. There were about 160 TCR beta chains listed as cytomegalovirus-associated.

Worth noting for this clone: Its antigen is unidentified.

In the PCR, 60 Vbeta and 13 Jbeta primers were used. TCRdb keeps only in-frame clones here, not all; method: immunoSEQ multiplex PCR. The sample has about 130,000 clones; about 82% are singletons. Germline V gene sequence: CDR1 SGHDN, CDR2 FVKESK. The CDR3 sequence is 16 residues long. Germline trimming cut 1 base from V and 3 bases from J; bases unmatched to any gene: 6. This chain uses TRBV14 with TRBJ2-3; 8 bases align to TRBD2. The sequenced sample consisted of PBMCs. This TCR was sampled from a boy younger than 18 in good health and CMV-seronegative. The CDR3 DNA reads as TGTGCCAGCAGCCAAGCCTTTAGCGGGATGACAGATACGCAGTATTTT. As protein: CASSQAFSGMTDTQYF.